The 8 T cell receptor beta chains below were found in one sample sequenced in a study of beta chain features in type 1 diabetes. The study's findings and limits: Type 1 diabetes patients had moderately but significantly shorter TCRB CDR3s in all four CD4+ subsets.

Of the isolated RNA, all was reverse transcribed, and so the sequenced material was expressed TCRB transcripts. Some clones are missing from TCRdb's copy, which holds only in-frame ones; the method was immunoSEQ multiplex PCR. In the table there are about 190,000 clones, approximately 7.8% of which are singletons. Their target antigens are unknown. The sample consisted of central memory CD4+ T cells from blood. All receptors derive from a woman aged 40 to 50 with type 1 diabetes.

This chain joins TRBV4-3 and TRBJ2-3, with a possible D match to TRBD2 (5 bases). This CDR3 is built from 17 residues. CDR1 and CDR2 from the germline V gene are LGHNA and YSLEER. The V end was cut by 0 bases, the J end by 0 bases, with 13 bases between. The CDR3 DNA follows: TGCGCCAGCAGCCAAGACTTCGGCCGGACTAGCACAGATACGCAGTATTTT. Translating gives CASSQDFGRTSTDTQYF.

The chain employs TRBV7-9 and TRBJ2-2, with 7 bases that match TRBD2. Germline values: CDR1 SEHNR, CDR2 FQNEAQ (reference sequence). The CDR3 has 15 residues. The V gene end was trimmed by 5 bases and the J gene end by 4 bases; junction bases not matched to a gene: 7. CDR3 sequence (DNA): TGTGCCAGCAGCCGAGCGGGGATGATCACCGGGGAGCTGTTTTTT. Translating it yields CASSRAGMITGELFF.

The J gene is TRBJ1-6, the V gene TRBV27, with D maybe TRBD1 (6 bases). The CDR3 loop spans 15 amino acids. V was clipped by 5 bases and J by 9 bases, with 17 bases between them. Germline assignment: CDR1 MNHEY and CDR2 SMNVEV (reference sequence). The CDR3 nucleotides read TGTGCCAGCAGTATCCTCACAGGGACCGGTTCACCCCTCCACTTT. It is translated as CASSILTGTGSPLHF.

This clone has only a few counts. The J gene is TRBJ1-1, the V gene TRBV6-5; D gene ambiguous. This CDR3 contains 13 residues. V dropped 6 bases and J dropped 5 bases, with 13 bases sitting between them. The germline CDR1 and CDR2 sequences are MNHEY and SVGAGI. This CDR3 is CASSPPLRTEAFF. CDR3 nucleotide sequence: TGTGCCAGCAGCCCACCCTTGAGGACTGAAGCTTTCTTT.

In its sample, this clone was seen a few times. The chain is built from TRBV7-9 and TRBJ2-7; a weak D match, TRBD1 (6 bases). CDR1 is SEHNR, CDR2 FQNEAQ, per germline (reference sequence). V lost 3 bases and J lost 3, with 15 bases in between. The CDR3 sequence is 15 residues long. CDR3 protein: CASSFSQGSFYEQYF. CDR3 sequence (DNA): TGTGCCAGCAGCTTCTCCCAGGGGTCCTTCTACGAGCAGTACTTC.

This clone was seen a few times. This chain uses TRBV29-1 with TRBJ1-1; D unclear. The germline V gene has CDR1 SQVTM and CDR2 ANQGSEA. Trimming removed 4 bases from V and 0 bases from J, with 12 bases in between. The CDR3 sequence is 14 residues long. CDR3 residues: CSVVGVLLNTEAFF. The DNA for the CDR3 is TGCAGCGTTGTGGGCGTCCTTTTGAACACTGAAGCTTTCTTT.

This clone was found a few times. This chain connects TRBV9 to TRBJ2-7; 12 bases line up with TRBD1. CDR3 length: 15 amino acids. The V segment lost 0 bases and the J segment 5 bases; nucleotides outside the gene matches: 3. Germline V gene lookup returns CDR1 SGDLS and CDR2 YYNGEE. The CDR3 loop reads CASSVGDRGPHEQYF. The CDR3 DNA reads as TGTGCCAGCAGCGTAGGGGACAGGGGGCCCCACGAGCAGTACTTC.

The chain combines TRBV13 with TRBJ1-2; tentatively, D is TRBD1 (6 bases). Trimming removed 5 bases from V and 4 bases from J, with 11 bases in between. The CDR3 has 13 residues. From germline, CDR1 is PRHDT and CDR2 FYEKMQ (reference sequence). The CDR3 nucleotides read TGTGCCAGCAGCGGGGGCCGGTTCTATGGCTACACCTTC. This codes for CASSGGRFYGYTF.